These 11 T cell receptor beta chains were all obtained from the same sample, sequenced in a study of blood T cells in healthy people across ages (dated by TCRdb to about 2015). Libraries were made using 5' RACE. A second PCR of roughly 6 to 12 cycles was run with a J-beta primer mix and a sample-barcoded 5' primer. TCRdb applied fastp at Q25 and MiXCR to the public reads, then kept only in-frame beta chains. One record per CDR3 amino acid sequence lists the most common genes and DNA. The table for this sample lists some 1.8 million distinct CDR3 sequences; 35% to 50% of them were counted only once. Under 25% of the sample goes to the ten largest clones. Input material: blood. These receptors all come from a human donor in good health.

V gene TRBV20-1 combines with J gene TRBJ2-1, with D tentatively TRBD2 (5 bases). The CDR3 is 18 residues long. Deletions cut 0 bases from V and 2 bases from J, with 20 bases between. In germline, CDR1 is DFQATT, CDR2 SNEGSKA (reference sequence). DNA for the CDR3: TGCAGTGCTAGAGATTCTACCGGGAAGGTCGGAGCCTACAATGAGCAGTTCTTC. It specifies CSARDSTGKVGAYNEQFF.

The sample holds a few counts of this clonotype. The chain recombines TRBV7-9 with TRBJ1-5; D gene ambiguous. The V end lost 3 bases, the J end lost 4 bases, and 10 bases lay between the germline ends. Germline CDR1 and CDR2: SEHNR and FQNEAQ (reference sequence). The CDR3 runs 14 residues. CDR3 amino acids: CASSFIGENQPQHF. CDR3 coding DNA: TGTGCCAGCAGCTTCATCGGTGAGAATCAGCCCCAGCATTTT.

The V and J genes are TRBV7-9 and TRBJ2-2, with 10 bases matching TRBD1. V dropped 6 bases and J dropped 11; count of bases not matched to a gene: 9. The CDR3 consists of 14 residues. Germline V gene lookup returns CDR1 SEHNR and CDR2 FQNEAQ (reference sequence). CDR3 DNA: TGTGCCAGCAGACCTGGGACAGGGGTCAGAGAGCTGTTTTTT. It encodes CASRPGTGVRELFF.

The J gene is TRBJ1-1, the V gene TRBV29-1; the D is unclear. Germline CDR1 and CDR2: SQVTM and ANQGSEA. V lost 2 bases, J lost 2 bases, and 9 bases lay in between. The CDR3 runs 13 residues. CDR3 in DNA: TGCAGCGTTGAAACACAGATAAACACTGAAGCTTTCTTT. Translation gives CSVETQINTEAFF.

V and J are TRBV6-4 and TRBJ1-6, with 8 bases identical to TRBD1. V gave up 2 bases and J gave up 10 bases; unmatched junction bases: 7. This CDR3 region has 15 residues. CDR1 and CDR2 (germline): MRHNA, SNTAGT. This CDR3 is CASSDQGQGRSPLHF. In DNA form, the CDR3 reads TGTGCCAGCAGTGACCAAGGACAGGGCCGGTCACCCCTCCACTTT.

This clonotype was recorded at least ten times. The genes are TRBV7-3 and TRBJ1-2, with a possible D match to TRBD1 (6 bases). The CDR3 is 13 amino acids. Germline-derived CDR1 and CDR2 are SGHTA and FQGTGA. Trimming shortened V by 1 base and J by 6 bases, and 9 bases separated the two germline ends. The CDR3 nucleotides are TGTGCCAGCAGCTTAAACCCAGGGGATGGCTACACCTTC. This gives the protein CASSLNPGDGYTF.

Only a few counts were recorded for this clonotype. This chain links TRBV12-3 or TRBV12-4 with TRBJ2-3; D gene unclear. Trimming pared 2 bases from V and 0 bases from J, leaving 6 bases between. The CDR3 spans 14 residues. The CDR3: CASSLILSTDTQYF. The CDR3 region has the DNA TGTGCCAGCAGTTTAATATTAAGCACAGATACGCAGTATTTT.

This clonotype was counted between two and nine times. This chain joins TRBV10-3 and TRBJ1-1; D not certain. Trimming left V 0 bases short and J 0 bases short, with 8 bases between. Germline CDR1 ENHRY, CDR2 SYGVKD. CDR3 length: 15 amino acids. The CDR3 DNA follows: TGTGCCATCAGTGAGTCGAGTGTGTTGAACACTGAAGCTTTCTTT. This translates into CAISESSVLNTEAFF.

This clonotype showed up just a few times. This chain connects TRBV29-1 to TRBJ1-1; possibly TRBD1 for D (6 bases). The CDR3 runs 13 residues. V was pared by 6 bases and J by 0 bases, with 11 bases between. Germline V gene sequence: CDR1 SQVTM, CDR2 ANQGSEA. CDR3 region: CSVRQVMNTEAFF. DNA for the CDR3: TGCAGCGTCCGACAGGTAATGAACACTGAAGCTTTCTTT.

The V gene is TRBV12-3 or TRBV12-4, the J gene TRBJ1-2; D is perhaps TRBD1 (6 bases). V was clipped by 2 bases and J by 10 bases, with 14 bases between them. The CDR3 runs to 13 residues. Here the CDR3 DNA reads TGTGCCAGCAGTTTAAGGGGGGACGCTGACTACACCTTC. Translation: CASSLRGDADYTF.

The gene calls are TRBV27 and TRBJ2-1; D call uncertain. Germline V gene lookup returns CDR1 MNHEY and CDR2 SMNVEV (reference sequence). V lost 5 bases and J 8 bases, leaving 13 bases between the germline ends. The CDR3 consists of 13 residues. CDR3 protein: CASSLGRDYEQFF. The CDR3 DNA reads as TGTGCCAGCAGTCTCGGAAGAGATTATGAGCAGTTCTTC.